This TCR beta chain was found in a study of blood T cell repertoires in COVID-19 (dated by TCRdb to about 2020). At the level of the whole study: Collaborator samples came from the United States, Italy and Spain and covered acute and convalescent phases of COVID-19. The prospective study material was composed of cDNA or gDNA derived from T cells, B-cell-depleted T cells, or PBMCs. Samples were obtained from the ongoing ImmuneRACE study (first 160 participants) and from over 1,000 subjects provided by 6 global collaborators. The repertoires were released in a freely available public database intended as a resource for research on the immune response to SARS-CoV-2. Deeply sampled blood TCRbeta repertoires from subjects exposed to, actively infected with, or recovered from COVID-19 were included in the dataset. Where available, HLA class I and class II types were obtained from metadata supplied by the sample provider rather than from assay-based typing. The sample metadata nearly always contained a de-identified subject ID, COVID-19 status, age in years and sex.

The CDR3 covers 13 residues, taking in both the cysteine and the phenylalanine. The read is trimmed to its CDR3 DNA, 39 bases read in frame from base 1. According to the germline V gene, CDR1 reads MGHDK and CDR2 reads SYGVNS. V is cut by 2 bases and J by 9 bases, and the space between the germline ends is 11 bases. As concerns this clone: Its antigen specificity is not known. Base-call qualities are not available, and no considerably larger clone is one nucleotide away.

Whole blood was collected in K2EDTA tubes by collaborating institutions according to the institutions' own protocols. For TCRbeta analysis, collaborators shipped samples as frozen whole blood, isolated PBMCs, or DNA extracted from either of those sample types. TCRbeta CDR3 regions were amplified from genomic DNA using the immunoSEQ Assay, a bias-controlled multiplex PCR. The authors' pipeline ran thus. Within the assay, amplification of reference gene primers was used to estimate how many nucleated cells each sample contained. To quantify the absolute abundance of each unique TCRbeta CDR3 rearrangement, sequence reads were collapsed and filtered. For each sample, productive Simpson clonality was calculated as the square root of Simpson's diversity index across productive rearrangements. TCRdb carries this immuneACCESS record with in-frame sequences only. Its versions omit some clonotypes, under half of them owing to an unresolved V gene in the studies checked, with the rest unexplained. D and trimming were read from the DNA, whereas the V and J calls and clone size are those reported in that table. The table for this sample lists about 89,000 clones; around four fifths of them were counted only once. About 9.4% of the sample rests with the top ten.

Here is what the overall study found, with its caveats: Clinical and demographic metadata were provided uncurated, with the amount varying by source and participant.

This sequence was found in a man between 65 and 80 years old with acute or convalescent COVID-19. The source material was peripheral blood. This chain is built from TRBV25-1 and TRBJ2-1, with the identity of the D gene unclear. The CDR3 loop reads CASSEHLDSEQFF. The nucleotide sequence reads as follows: TGTGCCAGCAGTGAACATCTAGATAGTGAGCAGTTCTTC.